This T cell receptor (beta chain) appears in the sequencing data of a study of cytomegalovirus exposure and HLA in healthy donors. Study-level points and caveats: Accurate prediction of most subjects' HLA-A and HLA-B alleles from TCR beta sequences was reported.

The primer mix had 60 Vbeta and 13 Jbeta primers. Repertoires were generated with immunoSEQ multiplex PCR, while TCRdb's copy carries only in-frame clones and drops some. The sample holds about 130,000 clones, around 80% seen once. V trimming: 3 bases; J trimming: 3 bases; junction bases outside the gene matches: 3. Germline V gene lookup returns CDR1 MNHNS and CDR2 SASEGT. This CDR3 comprises 16 residues. About this clone itself: Its antigen remains unknown.

The TCR was taken from a man aged 40-49 years in good health and CMV-seropositive. J is TRBJ1-5 and V is TRBV6-1; 12 bases match TRBD1. Material for sequencing was PBMCs. The CDR3 region is CASSDGTGGFNQPQHF. DNA of the CDR3: TGTGCCAGCAGTGACGGGACAGGGGGCTTCAATCAGCCCCAGCATTTT.